This is a list of T cell receptor beta chains from one sample in a study of blood T cell repertoires in COVID-19. The method was immunoSEQ multiplex PCR; TCRdb's version includes in-frame clones alone and lacks a portion of them. The sample has about 88,000 clones; about 90% are singletons. The specimen sequenced was peripheral blood. The receptors originated from a human donor with active COVID-19. The donor label of this sample is uncertain. Each CDR3 is given with its conserved first and last residue. Each record gives: D gene, clone size, J gene, CDR3 length, V gene, CDR3 DNA, CDR3 protein. D genes are given only for firm matches. The size of a clone is reported for some rows only, either as once, few or many, or as a class for expanded clones.

d_gene: TRBD2
abundance: once
j_gene: TRBJ2-2
len: 15
v_gene: TRBV6-5
CDR3nt: TGTGCCAGCAGTTCCCTAGCGGCAAACACCGGGGAGCTGTTTTTT
CDR3aa: CASSSLAANTGELFF

d_gene: TRBD1
abundance: NA
j_gene: TRBJ1-2
len: 14
v_gene: TRBV6-2/TRBV6-3
CDR3nt: TGTGCCAGCAGTTACGTGTCAGGGGGCTATGGCTACACCTTC
CDR3aa: CASSYVSGGYGYTF

d_gene: TRBD1
abundance: NA
j_gene: TRBJ1-4
len: 14
v_gene: TRBV5-1
CDR3nt: TGCGCCAGCAGCTTGGGACAGGGTGTTGAAAAACTGTTTTTT
CDR3aa: CASSLGQGVEKLFF

d_gene: NA
abundance: NA
j_gene: TRBJ1-2
len: 12
v_gene: TRBV11-2
CDR3nt: TGTGCCAGCAGCGTTCGAGACTTGGCCTACACCTTC
CDR3aa: CASSVRDLAYTF

d_gene: TRBD2
abundance: NA
j_gene: TRBJ2-7
len: 16
v_gene: TRBV7-6
CDR3nt: TGTGCCAGCAGCTTAGGGGGACTAGCGGGGAATTACGAGCAGTACTTC
CDR3aa: CASSLGGLAGNYEQYF

d_gene: TRBD1
abundance: NA
j_gene: TRBJ1-6
len: 20
v_gene: TRBV15
CDR3nt: TGTGCCACCAGCAGAGATCTTGCAGGGACAGGGGAAGAGGGTAATTCACCCCTCCACTTT
CDR3aa: CATSRDLAGTGEEGNSPLHF

d_gene: TRBD2
abundance: NA
j_gene: TRBJ2-7
len: 16
v_gene: TRBV6-5
CDR3nt: TGTGCCAGCAGTTACTCTCCTAGCGGGGCCCCCTACGAGCAGTACTTC
CDR3aa: CASSYSPSGAPYEQYF

d_gene: TRBD2
abundance: NA
j_gene: TRBJ2-3
len: 16
v_gene: TRBV24-1
CDR3nt: TGTGCCACCAGTGACCAGGGACTAGCGGGAGGGGATACGCAGTATTTT
CDR3aa: CATSDQGLAGGDTQYF

d_gene: TRBD1
abundance: NA
j_gene: TRBJ1-1
len: 14
v_gene: TRBV3-1/TRBV3-2
CDR3nt: TGTGCCAGCAGCCATGGGACAGGATTGCCTGAAGCTTTCTTT
CDR3aa: CASSHGTGLPEAFF

d_gene: NA
abundance: NA
j_gene: TRBJ2-3
len: 13
v_gene: TRBV27
CDR3nt: TGTGCCAGCAGTACGATCAGGGAAGATACGCAGTATTTT
CDR3aa: CASSTIREDTQYF

d_gene: NA
abundance: NA
j_gene: TRBJ2-2
len: 15
v_gene: TRBV5-3
CDR3nt: TGTGCCAGAAGTTACAACGGAGGGGTCACCGGGGAGCTGTTTTTT
CDR3aa: CARSYNGGVTGELFF

d_gene: NA
abundance: NA
j_gene: TRBJ1-4
len: 14
v_gene: TRBV25-1
CDR3nt: TGTGCCAGCAGTCGGGGGGCGAGAGGGGAAAAACTGTTTTTT
CDR3aa: CASSRGARGEKLFF

d_gene: TRBD1
abundance: NA
j_gene: TRBJ2-7
len: 14
v_gene: TRBV12-5
CDR3nt: TGTGCTAGTGGTTTGGGGACAGGGCTTTACGAGCAGTACTTC
CDR3aa: CASGLGTGLYEQYF

d_gene: NA
abundance: NA
j_gene: TRBJ2-5
len: 20
v_gene: TRBV7-8
CDR3nt: TGTGCCAGCAGCTTAGCTCGGTCTACCGCATATACGAATCAACAAGAGACCCAGTACTTC
CDR3aa: CASSLARSTAYTNQQETQYF

d_gene: NA
abundance: NA
j_gene: TRBJ2-3
len: 17
v_gene: TRBV4-1
CDR3nt: TGCGCCAGCAGCCAGTCCGGAGGACGATCTCTCACAGATACGCAGTATTTT
CDR3aa: CASSQSGGRSLTDTQYF

d_gene: NA
abundance: NA
j_gene: TRBJ1-2
len: 14
v_gene: TRBV6-5
CDR3nt: TGTGCCAGCGGAACAGACATCTGGAACTATGGCTACACCTTC
CDR3aa: CASGTDIWNYGYTF

d_gene: TRBD1
abundance: NA
j_gene: TRBJ1-3
len: 18
v_gene: TRBV14
CDR3nt: TGTGCCAGCAGCCTATCGGGGACAGGGTACCGCTCTGGAAACACCATATATTTT
CDR3aa: CASSLSGTGYRSGNTIYF

d_gene: TRBD1
abundance: NA
j_gene: TRBJ1-2
len: 15
v_gene: TRBV7-8
CDR3nt: TGTGCCAGCAGCATCGCGGGACAGGCCAACTATGGCTACACCTTC
CDR3aa: CASSIAGQANYGYTF

d_gene: NA
abundance: NA
j_gene: TRBJ1-3
len: 16
v_gene: TRBV5-8
CDR3nt: TGTGCCAGCAGCTTGGGAAACCTACTCTCTGGAAACACCATATATTTT
CDR3aa: CASSLGNLLSGNTIYF

d_gene: NA
abundance: NA
j_gene: TRBJ2-2
len: 14
v_gene: TRBV14
CDR3nt: TGTGCCAGCAGCGCGCGGGCGGGCACCGGGGAGCTGTTTTTT
CDR3aa: CASSARAGTGELFF

d_gene: NA
abundance: NA
j_gene: TRBJ2-5
len: 13
v_gene: TRBV7-2
CDR3nt: TGTGCCAGCAGCTTAAGCCTGGAAGAGACCCAGTACTTC
CDR3aa: CASSLSLEETQYF

d_gene: TRBD2
abundance: NA
j_gene: TRBJ2-1
len: 17
v_gene: TRBV7-3
CDR3nt: TGTGCCAGCAGCTTAAATGGTAGACTAGCGGGCCACAATGAGCAGTTCTTC
CDR3aa: CASSLNGRLAGHNEQFF

d_gene: TRBD2
abundance: NA
j_gene: TRBJ2-7
len: 15
v_gene: TRBV20-1
CDR3nt: TGCAGTGCTAGTAGGTCTAGCGGGGGTTGGGGGGAGCAGTACTTC
CDR3aa: CSASRSSGGWGEQYF

d_gene: TRBD2
abundance: NA
j_gene: TRBJ2-1
len: 17
v_gene: TRBV9
CDR3nt: TGTGCCAGCAGCGCTTCCATAGCGGGGGTAGGGTACAATGAGCAGTTCTTC
CDR3aa: CASSASIAGVGYNEQFF

d_gene: TRBD2
abundance: NA
j_gene: TRBJ2-1
len: 18
v_gene: TRBV19
CDR3nt: TGTGCCAGTAGTATTATGCGGGGGACCCTTAGCTCCTACAATGAGCAGTTCTTC
CDR3aa: CASSIMRGTLSSYNEQFF

d_gene: TRBD1
abundance: NA
j_gene: TRBJ1-1
len: 13
v_gene: TRBV11-3
CDR3nt: TGTGCCAGCAGCGGGACAGGGGCCACTGAAGCTTTCTTT
CDR3aa: CASSGTGATEAFF

d_gene: NA
abundance: NA
j_gene: TRBJ1-6
len: 14
v_gene: TRBV30
CDR3nt: TGTGCCTGGAGTTGGGCCCGGAACCGTTCACCCCTCCACTTT
CDR3aa: CAWSWARNRSPLHF

d_gene: TRBD1
abundance: once
j_gene: TRBJ2-2
len: 15
v_gene: TRBV12-5
CDR3nt: TGTGCTAGTGGGACCCCGGGACAGGGGGCCGGGGAGCTGTTTTTT
CDR3aa: CASGTPGQGAGELFF

d_gene: TRBD2
abundance: NA
j_gene: TRBJ2-3
len: 15
v_gene: TRBV27
CDR3nt: TGTGCCAGCAGTTTAAGTCTAGCGGGCGCAGATACGCAGTATTTT
CDR3aa: CASSLSLAGADTQYF

d_gene: NA
abundance: few
j_gene: TRBJ1-1
len: 12
v_gene: TRBV11-2
CDR3nt: TGTGCCAGCAGCCCCGCGGGTGGTGAAGCTTTCTTT
CDR3aa: CASSPAGGEAFF

d_gene: TRBD2
abundance: NA
j_gene: TRBJ2-3
len: 18
v_gene: TRBV2
CDR3nt: TGTGCCAGCAGTATCCTAATTTCGCTAGCGGGGGGTACAGATACGCAGTATTTT
CDR3aa: CASSILISLAGGTDTQYF

d_gene: TRBD1
abundance: NA
j_gene: TRBJ1-1
len: 14
v_gene: TRBV7-3
CDR3nt: TGTGCCAGCACCCGAACAGGGGGGGACACTGAAGCTTTCTTT
CDR3aa: CASTRTGGDTEAFF

d_gene: NA
abundance: NA
j_gene: TRBJ1-2
len: 13
v_gene: TRBV12-3/TRBV12-4
CDR3nt: TGTGCCAGCACTCTAGGGGGAGGGGGGAGCTACACCTTC
CDR3aa: CASTLGGGGSYTF

d_gene: NA
abundance: NA
j_gene: TRBJ2-1
len: 12
v_gene: TRBV5-4
CDR3nt: TGTGCCAGCACCTTGTGGGGCGATGAGCAGTTCTTC
CDR3aa: CASTLWGDEQFF

d_gene: TRBD1
abundance: NA
j_gene: TRBJ1-2
len: 16
v_gene: TRBV2
CDR3nt: TGTGCCACCTCCAGGGACAGGGGGCCCGATAACTATGGCTACACCTTC
CDR3aa: CATSRDRGPDNYGYTF

d_gene: TRBD2
abundance: NA
j_gene: TRBJ2-7
len: 12
v_gene: TRBV5-6
CDR3nt: TGTGCCAGCAGCCCCGGGGGGTACGAGCAGTACTTC
CDR3aa: CASSPGGYEQYF

d_gene: TRBD1
abundance: NA
j_gene: TRBJ1-1
len: 14
v_gene: TRBV5-1
CDR3nt: TGCGCCAGCAGTACGGGACAGTTGAACACTGAAGCTTTCTTT
CDR3aa: CASSTGQLNTEAFF

d_gene: NA
abundance: once
j_gene: TRBJ1-3
len: 15
v_gene: TRBV10-3
CDR3nt: TGTGCCATCAACCAAGGACAGTCTTCTGGAAACACCATATATTTT
CDR3aa: CAINQGQSSGNTIYF

d_gene: NA
abundance: NA
j_gene: TRBJ2-3
len: 14
v_gene: TRBV25-1
CDR3nt: TGTGCCAGCGCCCGCAGGGCTGAAACAGATACGCAGTATTTT
CDR3aa: CASARRAETDTQYF

d_gene: NA
abundance: NA
j_gene: TRBJ2-5
len: 14
v_gene: TRBV4-1
CDR3nt: TGCGCCAGCAGCCAGGATTGGACACAAGAGACCCAGTACTTC
CDR3aa: CASSQDWTQETQYF

d_gene: TRBD1
abundance: once
j_gene: TRBJ2-1
len: 13
v_gene: TRBV9
CDR3nt: TGTGCCAGCAGTGCTGACAGGGACAATGAGCAGTTCTTC
CDR3aa: CASSADRDNEQFF

d_gene: TRBD1
abundance: NA
j_gene: TRBJ2-2
len: 17
v_gene: TRBV5-1
CDR3nt: TGCGCCAGCAGCTTGGAGCCCGGGACAGGGGTTACCGGGGAGCTGTTTTTT
CDR3aa: CASSLEPGTGVTGELFF

d_gene: TRBD1
abundance: NA
j_gene: TRBJ1-5
len: 16
v_gene: TRBV7-9
CDR3nt: TGTGCCAGCAGCTTAATTAAGACAGGGGGGTCGCAGCCCCAGCATTTT
CDR3aa: CASSLIKTGGSQPQHF

d_gene: NA
abundance: NA
j_gene: TRBJ2-5
len: 13
v_gene: TRBV12-3/TRBV12-4
CDR3nt: TGTGCCAGCAGTCTACTAGCCGGGGAGACCCAGTACTTC
CDR3aa: CASSLLAGETQYF

d_gene: NA
abundance: few
j_gene: TRBJ1-6
len: 15
v_gene: TRBV2
CDR3nt: TGTGCCGGGTCAACAGGGCTGTCGTATAATTCACCCCTCCACTTT
CDR3aa: CAGSTGLSYNSPLHF

d_gene: TRBD2
abundance: NA
j_gene: TRBJ2-3
len: 18
v_gene: TRBV7-2
CDR3nt: TGTGCCAGCAGCTTAGGACTAGCGGGGGGGAAAAGCACAGATACGCAGTATTTT
CDR3aa: CASSLGLAGGKSTDTQYF

d_gene: NA
abundance: NA
j_gene: TRBJ2-7
len: 16
v_gene: TRBV3-1/TRBV3-2
CDR3nt: TGTGCCAGCAGCCAAGAGGAAAGCGGGTGGGGCTACGAGCAGTACTTC
CDR3aa: CASSQEESGWGYEQYF

d_gene: TRBD2
abundance: NA
j_gene: TRBJ2-3
len: 15
v_gene: TRBV6-5
CDR3nt: TGTGCCAGCAGACCTCGGGGGGATAGCACAGATACGCAGTATTTT
CDR3aa: CASRPRGDSTDTQYF

d_gene: TRBD2
abundance: NA
j_gene: TRBJ2-3
len: 15
v_gene: TRBV6-6
CDR3nt: TGTGCCAGCAGTACTAGCGGGGGGATGACAGATACGCAGTATTTT
CDR3aa: CASSTSGGMTDTQYF

d_gene: NA
abundance: NA
j_gene: TRBJ2-7
len: 14
v_gene: TRBV9
CDR3nt: TGTGCCAGCAGCGTGGCTAGCGAGCAGGGCGAGCAGTACTTC
CDR3aa: CASSVASEQGEQYF